The source of this TCR beta chain is a study of CD8 T cells in Susac syndrome. Findings of the study overall: The authors acknowledged that their TCR sequencing and HLA analysis involved a relatively small number of individuals.

Of note for this clonotype: As yet, its antigen is unknown.

FACS enriched CD8+ TEMRA cells, while bulk CD8+ and CD4+ were negatively isolated. CDR1 SGHNT and CDR2 YYREEE come from the germline V gene (reference sequence). The V end lost 4 bases, the J end lost 3 bases, and 4 bases lay between the germline ends. The CDR3 runs 12 residues. The RNA input was about 0.5 to 1 ug, and it was reverse transcribed with random hexamers. An immunoSEQ multiplex PCR generated amplified TCR beta CDR3 products spanning 54 Vbeta and 13 Jbeta. TCRdb independently ran MiXCR on the immunoSEQ multiplex PCR reads; one entry per CDR3 protein. The data hold fewer than 350,000 distinct CDR3 sequences, with approximately 85% observed a single time.

Sequencing was done on a sample of CD8+ T cells from PBMCs. The chain uses TRBV5-4 and TRBJ2-2; no definite D call. This sequence was found in a human donor with multiple sclerosis. In nucleotides, the CDR3 is TGTGCCAGCAGCCCACACACCGGGGAGCTGTTTTTT. Protein sequence: CASSPHTGELFF. The complete variable domain, with remaining parts taken from reference TRBV5-4 and TRBJ2-2, reads ETGVTQSPTHLIKTRGQQVTLRCSSQSGHNTVSWYQQALGQGPQFIFQYYREEENGRGNFPPRFSGLQFPNYSSELNVNALELDDSALYLCASSPHTGELFFGEGSRLTVL.